This TCR beta chain emerged from a study of blood T cell repertoires in COVID-19. Per the original data handling: Cell counts per sample came from amplifying reference gene primers. Sequencing was performed with immunoSEQ multiplex PCR; in TCRdb, only in-frame clones are kept and a portion is missing. The V and J calls and clone size come from that table; D and trimming were worked out from the DNA. Of about 250,000 clones detected, about 90% appear once; the ten largest clones hold roughly 3.1%. Losses at the gene ends were 4 bases for V and 4 bases for J; bases not matched to a gene: 8. The CDR3 runs to 15 residues. CDR1 MNHEY and CDR2 SVGAGI come from the germline V gene.

The sequence came from a man younger than 35 with active or convalescent COVID-19. The specimen sequenced was peripheral blood. The chain links TRBV6-5 to TRBJ2-7, with 9 bases identical to TRBD1. Here the CDR3 reads CASSFRDRAVYEQYF. The DNA for the CDR3 is TGTGCCAGCAGTTTCCGGGACAGGGCCGTTTACGAGCAGTACTTC.